Listed here are 25 T cell receptor beta chains from one sample, sequenced in a study of identical twins. TCRdb called the 5' RACE reads again in MiXCR, with one record for every CDR3 protein. The sample lists 1,800,000 or so distinct CDR3 sequences, around a third occurring once. Input material: cord blood. The receptors come from a newborn girl in good health.

In this sample, this clonotype turned up a few times. The chain employs TRBV5-1 and TRBJ1-1, with D possibly matching TRBD1 (6 bases). V lost 0 bases and J 0 bases, leaving 9 bases between the germline ends. Germline V gives CDR1 SGHRS, CDR2 YFSETQ. The CDR3 spans 15 residues. Here the CDR3 DNA reads TGCGCCAGCAGCTTGGGGGACACCTTGAACACTGAAGCTTTCTTT. It encodes CASSLGDTLNTEAFF.

Only a few counts were recorded for this clonotype. J is TRBJ1-2 and V is TRBV28; a possible D gene is TRBD1 (5 bases). There are 17 residues in the CDR3. V dropped 2 bases and J dropped 4 bases, with 20 bases sitting between them. Germline-derived CDR1 and CDR2 are MDHEN and SYDVKM. The DNA of the CDR3 is TGTGCCAGCAGTTTACACCTCCAGGGTTCCCTGGGCTATGGCTACACCTTC. Translation gives CASSLHLQGSLGYGYTF.

V is TRBV5-4 and J is TRBJ2-5; D is undetermined. From germline, CDR1 is SGHNT and CDR2 YYREEE (reference sequence). The CDR3 extends over 13 amino acids. V was clipped by 1 base and J by 11 bases, with 15 bases between them. CDR3 sequence reads: CASSLNTQELQYF. The CDR3 nucleotides are TGTGCCAGCAGCTTGAATACCCAGGAGTTGCAGTACTTC.

The chain has TRBV6-5 and TRBJ1-6, with 9 bases lining up with TRBD1. Germline V gene sequence: CDR1 MNHEY, CDR2 SVGAGI. The CDR3 length is 16 residues. With 4 bases clipped from V and 9 bases from J, the junction kept 10 bases outside the gene matches. The CDR3 region has the DNA TGTGCCAGCAGTTGGTTCGACAGGGGGGCTCGTTCACCCCTCCACTTT. It encodes CASSWFDRGARSPLHF.

The V and J genes are TRBV7-9 and TRBJ1-2; D not resolved. CDR3 length: 12 amino acids. The V and J ends lost 1 base and 7 bases respectively, with 7 bases between them. Germline V lookup: CDR1 SEHNR, CDR2 FQNEAQ (reference sequence). The CDR3 sequence is CASSLGISGYTF. The CDR3 DNA follows: TGTGCCAGCAGCTTAGGCATTTCTGGCTACACCTTC.

In its sample, this clonotype was seen a few times. The chain carries TRBV6-5 and TRBJ1-2; possible D gene TRBD1, 6 bases. CDR1 and CDR2 from the germline V gene are MNHEY and SVGAGI. This CDR3 contains 15 residues. The ends were cut back, 2 bases at V and 5 bases at J, with 15 bases in the middle. CDR3 DNA sequence: TGTGCCAGCAGTTACAAGCCAGGGGCCTTTTATGGCTACACCTTC. This encodes CASSYKPGAFYGYTF.

This clonotype came up a few times. This sequence joins TRBV5-8 and TRBJ2-3; perhaps TRBD2 as D (6 bases). Trimming stripped 0 bases from V and 2 bases from J, with 16 bases between. This CDR3 region has 17 residues. Looked up from germline, CDR1 is SGHTS and CDR2 is YDEGEE. The CDR3 DNA reads as TGTGCCAGCAGCTTGGGGCAGGGAGGTTACCTCACAGATACGCAGTATTTT. It yields the protein CASSLGQGGYLTDTQYF.

This clonotype came up a few times. The chain employs TRBV7-8 and TRBJ1-1; possibly TRBD1 for D (5 bases). Germline values: CDR1 SGHVS, CDR2 FQNEAQ. The CDR3 consists of 14 residues. With 6 bases removed from V and 4 bases from J, the gap between germline ends came to 15 bases. CDR3 in amino acids: CASRALRGSTEAFF. CDR3 sequence (DNA): TGTGCCAGCAGGGCCCTACGGGGGTCCACTGAAGCTTTCTTT. Complete variable domain (other parts from reference TRBV7-8 and TRBJ1-1): GAGVSQSPRYKVAKRGQDVALRCDPISGHVSLFWYQQALGQGPEFLTYFQNEAQLDKSGLPSDRFFAERPEGSVSTLKIQRTQQEDSAVYLCASRALRGSTEAFFGQGTRLTVV.

The J gene is TRBJ2-3, the V gene TRBV10-1; a weak D match, TRBD1 (6 bases). This CDR3 comprises 13 residues. V gave up 7 bases and J gave up 3 bases, with 11 bases separating them. Germline V gene lookup returns CDR1 WNHNN and CDR2 SYGVQD (reference sequence). The CDR3 spells CASNPTGTDTQYF. CDR3 in DNA: TGCGCCAGCAACCCCACAGGGACAGATACGCAGTATTTT.

CDR3 residues: CASSPKNRYNSPLHF. For the CDR3, the DNA is TGTGCCAGCAGTCCGAAAAACCGCTATAATTCACCCCTCCACTTT. The V and J genes are TRBV25-1 and TRBJ1-6, with no clear D. The germline gives CDR1 MGHDK, CDR2 SYGVNS. The V gene lost 5 bases and the J gene lost 3 bases, with 11 bases spanning the gap. The CDR3 extends over 15 amino acids.

The chain is built from TRBV15 and TRBJ2-7; D is unresolved. V was trimmed by 3 bases and J by 1 base, leaving 7 bases between them. CDR3 length: 13 residues. The germline V gene encodes CDR1 LNHNV and CDR2 YYDKDF (reference sequence). This CDR3 reads CATSSALSYEQYF. CDR3 sequence (DNA): TGTGCCACCAGCAGCGCATTATCCTACGAGCAGTACTTC.

This clonotype was counted a few times. The genes are TRBV5-1 and TRBJ1-2; no clear D gene. Trimming took off 4 bases at V and 5 bases at J, with 12 bases between the two ends. The CDR3 totals 13 residues. Germline V gene lookup returns CDR1 SGHRS and CDR2 YFSETQ. CDR3 loop: CASSRESRYGYTF. The CDR3 region has the DNA TGCGCCAGCAGCAGGGAATCTAGGTATGGCTACACCTTC. The variable domain in full, with the rest retrieved from reference TRBV5-1 and TRBJ1-2, is KAGVTQTPRYLIKTRGQQVTLSCSPISGHRSVSWYQQTPGQGLQFLFEYFSETQRNKGNFPGRFSGRQFSNSRSEMNVSTLELGDSALYLCASSRESRYGYTFGSGTRLTVV.

This clonotype occurred many times. The gene calls are TRBV10-3 and TRBJ2-1; 8 nucleotides match TRBD2. The CDR3 is 16 residues long. Germline values: CDR1 ENHRY, CDR2 SYGVKD. The trim removed 5 bases at V and 4 bases at J, leaving 10 bases unmatched. The chain's CDR3 is CAISPLLAGVYNEQFF. CDR3 in DNA: TGTGCCATCAGTCCCCTCCTAGCGGGCGTTTACAATGAGCAGTTCTTC.

CDR3 sequence reads: CASSVWTSVSYEQYF. The CDR3 region has the DNA TGTGCCAGCAGTGTCTGGACTAGCGTCTCCTACGAGCAGTACTTC. The rearrangement links TRBV6-1 to TRBJ2-4, with TRBD2 identical over 9 bases. TRBJ2-7 explains the end of the DNA better; the J call may be wrong. Germline assignment: CDR1 MNHNS and CDR2 SASEGT. This CDR3 region has 15 residues.

This clonotype was counted a few times. The chain recombines TRBV14 with TRBJ1-2, with TRBD1 matching 11 bases. The CDR3 extends over 15 amino acids. The V gene's germline CDR1 is SGHDN and CDR2 FVKESK. The J segment lost 5 bases and the V segment lost 5 bases, leaving 7 bases of the junction unmatched. For the CDR3, the DNA is TGTGCCAGCAGCAAAGCCGGGACAGGGGGTTATGGCTACACCTTC. Translated: CASSKAGTGGYGYTF.

The rearrangement uses TRBV20-1 and TRBJ1-1; the D is unclear. The CDR3 has 13 residues. The V end was cut by 7 bases, the J end by 1 base, with 13 bases between. Germline V CDR1 and CDR2: DFQATT, SNEGSKA (reference sequence). In nucleotides, the CDR3 is TGCAGTGGCGAATCCCGACAGAACACTGAAGCTTTCTTT. It codes for CSGESRQNTEAFF.

This clonotype is a singleton in its sample. A read error may account for a junction end that differs from germline. The chain joins TRBV5-1 to TRBJ2-1; TRBD1 agrees at 9 bases. This CDR3 is 14 amino acids long. In germline, CDR1 is SGHRS, CDR2 YFSETQ. CDR3: CASSLATGGNGQFF. The CDR3 coding sequence is TGCGCCAGCAGCTTGGCAACAGGGGGCAATGGGCAGTTCTTC.

The V call is TRBV3-1, the J call TRBJ1-3; 7 bases agree with TRBD1. From germline, CDR1 is LGHDT and CDR2 YNNKEL (reference sequence). Germline trimming cut 0 bases from V and 4 bases from J; bases unmatched to any gene: 6. The CDR3 totals 16 residues. The CDR3 DNA sequence: TGTGCCAGCAGCCAAGATCGGACAGGCTTGGGAAACACCATATATTTT. It is translated as CASSQDRTGLGNTIYF.

The chain is built from TRBV12-3 or TRBV12-4 and TRBJ2-4; 8 nucleotides line up with TRBD1. The better agreement between TRBJ2-7 and the DNA end casts doubt on the J call. The CDR3 is 17 residues long. The chain's CDR3 is CASRQDRGRPAPYEQYF. DNA of the CDR3: TGTGCCAGCAGACAAGACAGGGGCCGACCCGCCCCCTACGAGCAGTACTTC.

The rearrangement uses TRBV4-1 and TRBJ2-7; 9 nucleotides match TRBD2. Germline loops: CDR1 MGHRA, CDR2 YSYEKL. The CDR3 consists of 16 residues. The V gene end was trimmed by 2 bases and the J gene end by 2 bases; junction bases not matched to a gene: 7. Here the CDR3 reads CASSQPLASGTYEQYF. In DNA, the CDR3 is TGCGCCAGCAGCCAACCTCTCGCTAGCGGGACCTACGAGCAGTACTTC.

This chain joins TRBV5-1 and TRBJ1-4; unclear D gene. V dropped 0 bases and J dropped 0 bases, with 9 bases sitting between them. The CDR3 is 16 residues long. The germline V gene encodes CDR1 SGHRS and CDR2 YFSETQ. In DNA, the CDR3 is TGCGCCAGCAGCTTGGCCGTTATTACAACTAATGAAAAACTGTTTTTT. Translation: CASSLAVITTNEKLFF.

The table lists this clonotype with a count of one. The chain links TRBV12-3 or TRBV12-4 to TRBJ2-1; 8 nucleotides align to TRBD2. The CDR3 covers 14 residues. J lost 9 bases, V lost 6 bases, and 10 bases had no gene match. This CDR3 is CASRQGTRIGEQFF. CDR3 bases: TGTGCCAGCAGGCAGGGGACTAGAATCGGTGAGCAGTTCTTC.

This chain's CDR3 is CATAIAKNIQYF. DNA for the CDR3: TGTGCCACCGCGATAGCCAAAAACATTCAGTACTTC. The V call is TRBV28, the J call TRBJ2-4; D is uncertain. The V and J ends lost 10 bases and 0 bases respectively, with 7 bases between them. From germline, CDR1 is MDHEN and CDR2 SYDVKM. This CDR3 region has 12 residues.

Worth noting for this clonotype: This may arise from a read error, as a much more abundant clone is one base away. The rearrangement uses TRBV24-1 and TRBJ2-5; D not resolved. Germline V gives CDR1 KGHDR, CDR2 SFDVKD. V lost 4 bases and J lost 11, with 22 bases in between. This CDR3 is 15 amino acids long. CDR3 region: CATSDRLLSRNEQYF. Here the CDR3 DNA reads TGTGCCACCAGTGACCGCCTTCTAAGTAGGAATGAGCAGTACTTC.

The CDR3 is CASSIGLTGMTEAFF. For the CDR3, the DNA is TGTGCCAGTAGTATAGGCCTGACAGGGATGACTGAAGCTTTCTTT. The chain recombines TRBV19 with TRBJ1-1; TRBD1 matches at 7 bases. In germline, CDR1 is LNHDA, CDR2 SQIVND (reference sequence). The trim removed 1 base at V and 5 bases at J, leaving 7 bases unmatched. The length of the CDR3 is 15 residues. Full variable domain (remainder filled in from reference TRBV19 and TRBJ1-1): DGGITQSPKYLFRKEGQNVTLSCEQNLNHDAMYWYRQDPGQGLRLIYYSQIVNDFQKGDIAEGYSVSREKKESFPLTVTSAQKNPTAFYLCASSIGLTGMTEAFFGQGTRLTVV.